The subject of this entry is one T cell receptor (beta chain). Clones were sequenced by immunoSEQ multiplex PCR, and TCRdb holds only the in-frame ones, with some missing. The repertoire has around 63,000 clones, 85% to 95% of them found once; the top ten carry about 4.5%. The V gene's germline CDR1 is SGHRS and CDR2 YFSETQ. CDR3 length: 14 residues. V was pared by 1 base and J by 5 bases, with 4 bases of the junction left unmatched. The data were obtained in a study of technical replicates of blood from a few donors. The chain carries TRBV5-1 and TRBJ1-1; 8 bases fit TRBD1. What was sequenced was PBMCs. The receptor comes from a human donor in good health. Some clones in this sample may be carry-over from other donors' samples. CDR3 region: CASSLQGAQTEAFF. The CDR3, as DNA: TGCGCCAGCAGCTTGCAGGGGGCGCAAACTGAAGCTTTCTTT.